This T cell receptor (beta chain) was recorded in a study of shared clonotypes between healthy human individuals. Study results and limitations: With a few donors compared, around 4.7% of naive CD4 clonotypes were shared.

Assay used: immunoSEQ multiplex PCR; TCRdb lists only in-frame clones, some missing. The sample includes hundreds of thousands of clones, more than 95% of them seen just once. As for this clone: The antigen remains undetermined.

V shed 2 bases and J shed 6 bases, with 17 bases lying between them. CDR3 size: 16 residues. From germline, CDR1 is SGHRS and CDR2 YFSETQ. The specimen sequenced was naive CD4+ T cells sorted from blood. As to subset: CD45RA+ positively selected. The receptor comes from a woman in her twenties or thirties in good health. V and J are TRBV5-1 and TRBJ2-2; D may be TRBD2 (6 bases). CDR3 coding DNA: TGCGCCAGCAGCTTTCTCCCCGGGACTTCATCCGGGGAGCTGTTTTTT. Translating gives CASSFLPGTSSGELFF.